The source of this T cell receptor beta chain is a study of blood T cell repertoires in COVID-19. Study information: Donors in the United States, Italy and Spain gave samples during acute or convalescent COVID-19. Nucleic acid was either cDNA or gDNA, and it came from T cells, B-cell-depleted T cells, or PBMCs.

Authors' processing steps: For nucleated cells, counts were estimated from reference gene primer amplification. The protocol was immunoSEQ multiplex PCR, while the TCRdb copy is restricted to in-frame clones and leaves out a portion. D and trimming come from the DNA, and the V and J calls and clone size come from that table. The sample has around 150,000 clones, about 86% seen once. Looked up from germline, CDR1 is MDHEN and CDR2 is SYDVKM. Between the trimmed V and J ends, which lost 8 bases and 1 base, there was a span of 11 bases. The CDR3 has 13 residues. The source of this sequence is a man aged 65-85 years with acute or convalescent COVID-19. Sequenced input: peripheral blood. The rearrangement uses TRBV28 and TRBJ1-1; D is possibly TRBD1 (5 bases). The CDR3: CASLWGENTEAFF. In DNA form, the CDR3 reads TGTGCCAGCCTGTGGGGGGAGAACACTGAAGCTTTCTTT.